The 26 T cell receptor beta chains reported below all come from one sample, sequenced in a study of T-cell memory formation after mild COVID-19. One entry per CDR3 protein, called by TCRdb with MiXCR from the 5' RACE reads. The sample has fewer than 350,000 distinct CDR3 sequences, 8% to 9% seen once. Sequencing was performed on PBMCs or a T cell subset sorted from them (not recorded which). These receptors were collected from a man between 18 and 35 years old who had mild COVID-19 (a few samples of this study predate the infection). Cell type and time point are not known.

This clonotype was seen a few times. The V and J genes are TRBV7-2 and TRBJ2-3; TRBD2 agrees at 10 bases. The CDR3 is made up of 17 amino acids. CDR1 is SGHTA and CDR2 is FQGNSA in the germline V gene. V trimming: 1 base; J trimming: 0 bases; junction bases outside the gene matches: 4. The CDR3 nucleotides are TGTGCCAGCAGCTTAGGTACGACTAGCGGGAGCACAGATACGCAGTATTTT. Protein: CASSLGTTSGSTDTQYF.

The chain has TRBV7-2 and TRBJ1-2, with 7 bases matching TRBD1. Germline V CDR1 and CDR2: SGHTA, FQGNSA. The CDR3 totals 15 residues. Trimming removed 1 base from V and 0 bases from J; junction bases left unmatched: 2. This CDR3 is CASSLVGTANYGYTF. CDR3 nucleotide sequence: TGTGCCAGCAGCTTAGTTGGGACAGCTAACTATGGCTACACCTTC.

The rearrangement links TRBV4-1 to TRBJ2-1, with 10 bases lining up with TRBD2. V gave up 4 bases and J gave up 10 bases; unmatched junction bases: 13. CDR1 and CDR2 (germline): MGHRA, YSYEKL. The CDR3 covers 16 residues. The CDR3 bases are TGCGCCAGCAGCCTTTCCCCGGCTAGCGGGGGAAGAGAGCAGTTCTTC. Residues: CASSLSPASGGREQFF.

This clonotype was detected many times. The rearrangement uses TRBV7-6 and TRBJ2-5; no clear D. CDR3 length: 13 residues. V was trimmed by 3 bases and J by 1 base, leaving 6 bases between them. CDR1 is SGHVS, CDR2 FNYEAQ, per germline. CDR3 nucleotides: TGTGCCAGCAGCTTGACACTCCAAGAGACCCAGTACTTC. It codes for CASSLTLQETQYF.

CDR3 sequence: CASSQDRTSGGNEQFF. For the CDR3, the DNA is TGTGCCAGCAGCCAAGATCGGACTAGCGGGGGCAATGAGCAGTTCTTC. The V call is TRBV3-1, the J call TRBJ2-1, with TRBD2 identical over 13 bases. The CDR3 totals 16 residues. Germline V lookup: CDR1 LGHDT, CDR2 YNNKEL (reference sequence). J was trimmed by 6 bases and V by 0 bases; bases with no gene match: 2.

This clonotype showed up many times. V is TRBV7-9 and J is TRBJ1-1, with a weak D call TRBD1 (5 bases). V was trimmed by 5 bases and J by 11 bases, leaving 15 bases between them. The CDR3 runs to 12 residues. The germline CDR1 and CDR2 sequences are SEHNR and FQNEAQ (reference sequence). This chain's CDR3 is CASSPGTGRAFF. In DNA, the CDR3 is TGTGCCAGCAGCCCAGGGACCGGGAGGGCTTTCTTT.

This clonotype was detected ten times or more. The chain carries TRBV4-2 and TRBJ2-5; 7 bases line up with TRBD2. CDR1 is LGHNA, CDR2 YNFKEQ, per germline. The trim removed 2 bases at V and 3 bases at J, leaving 3 bases unmatched. This CDR3 has 14 amino acids. CDR3: CASSQWAGEETQYF. As DNA, the CDR3 is TGTGCCAGCAGCCAATGGGCGGGGGAAGAGACCCAGTACTTC.

At least ten counts were recorded for this clonotype. V usage is TRBV12-3 or TRBV12-4 and J usage is TRBJ2-7; D perhaps matches TRBD1 (6 bases). V was trimmed by 3 bases and J by 3 bases, leaving 12 bases between them. CDR3 length equals 14 residues. This chain's CDR3 is CASSLGTSYYEQYF. As DNA, the CDR3 is TGTGCCAGCAGTTTGGGGACATCCTACTACGAGCAGTACTTC.

This clonotype was seen many times. The chain uses TRBV11-2 and TRBJ2-1; 13 bases agree with TRBD2. The V gene's germline CDR1 is SGHAT and CDR2 FQNNGV. The CDR3 contains 15 residues. Trimming took 8 bases from V and 4 from J; bases not matched to a gene: 5. The CDR3 reads CASGSGLAGYNEQFF. DNA for the CDR3: TGTGCCAGCGGGTCGGGACTAGCGGGGTACAATGAGCAGTTCTTC.

Only a few counts were recorded for this clonotype. The chain carries TRBV6-5 and TRBJ2-7, with a weak D call TRBD2 (6 bases). The CDR3 length is 16 residues. V lost 0 bases to trimming and J lost 3 bases, with 15 bases between them. The germline V gene encodes CDR1 MNHEY and CDR2 SVGAGI. Written as DNA, the CDR3 is TGTGCCAGCAGTTACTCATCCCCCGCGGAGGGCTACGAGCAGTACTTC. This translates into CASSYSSPAEGYEQYF.

This clonotype was seen only a few times. The V gene is TRBV7-2, the J gene TRBJ2-5; tentatively, D is TRBD1 or TRBD2 (5 bases each). The CDR3 has 17 amino acids. In germline, CDR1 is SGHTA, CDR2 FQGNSA. Trimming stripped 1 base from V and 2 bases from J, with 17 bases between. The CDR3 spells CASSLVARPGSQETQYF. The CDR3 region has the DNA TGTGCCAGCAGCTTAGTAGCCAGGCCAGGGAGTCAAGAGACCCAGTACTTC.

The chain couples TRBV28 to TRBJ2-2; D is ambiguous. Trimming removed 6 bases at V and 3 bases at J, with 8 bases between. The CDR3 spans 13 residues. Germline V gene data show CDR1 as MDHEN and CDR2 as SYDVKM. This CDR3 reads CASRRPYTGELFF. CDR3 DNA: TGTGCCAGCAGGCGACCCTACACCGGGGAGCTGTTTTTT.

This clonotype was recorded many times. The rearrangement links TRBV12-3 or TRBV12-4 to TRBJ2-2; no definite D call. The CDR3 spans 12 residues. V lost 6 bases and J 1 base, leaving 3 bases between the germline ends. The CDR3 DNA reads as TGTGCCAGCAGCGAGAACACCGGGGAGCTGTTTTTT. It codes for CASSENTGELFF.

The sample holds a few counts of this clonotype. V and J are TRBV6-5 and TRBJ2-7; D perhaps matches TRBD1 (5 bases). There are 13 residues in the CDR3. From germline, CDR1 is MNHEY and CDR2 SVGAGI. V lost 2 bases to trimming and J lost 5 bases, with 10 bases between them. The CDR3 protein is CASSYQGSNEQYF. As DNA, the CDR3 is TGTGCCAGCAGTTACCAGGGAAGCAACGAGCAGTACTTC.

This clonotype has at least ten counts. The chain links TRBV18 to TRBJ2-5, with D unclear. Germline CDR1 KGHSH, CDR2 LQKENI. The CDR3 covers 12 residues. Trimming removed 4 bases at V and 4 bases at J, with 7 bases between. This chain's CDR3 is CASSHPLETQYF. The CDR3 region has the DNA TGTGCCAGCTCACACCCCCTAGAGACCCAGTACTTC.

This chain connects TRBV10-3 to TRBJ2-3, with TRBD2 matching 8 bases. The CDR3 is made up of 13 amino acids. Germline V gene data show CDR1 as ENHRY and CDR2 as SYGVKD. Trimming cost V 9 bases and J 2 bases; bases outside gene matches: 4. The CDR3 region is CAIRGGLTDTQYF. CDR3 bases: TGTGCCATACGCGGGGGGCTCACAGATACGCAGTATTTT.

This clonotype was detected a few times. The CDR3 region is CASARGTEETQYF. CDR3 bases: TGTGCCAGTGCAAGGGGGACAGAAGAGACCCAGTACTTC. V usage is TRBV12-3 or TRBV12-4 and J usage is TRBJ2-5; TRBD1 aligns across 7 bases. This CDR3 comprises 13 residues. Unmatched junction bases numbered 7, after V lost 9 bases and J lost 3 bases.

This clonotype was counted a few times. CDR3 bases: TGTGCCAGCAGTTACGGGGGAAGGACGCAGTATTTT. Protein product: CASSYGGRTQYF. This sequence joins TRBV6-5 and TRBJ2-3; D is possibly TRBD1 or TRBD2 (5 bases each). Germline V gene sequence: CDR1 MNHEY, CDR2 SVGAGI. The CDR3 covers 12 residues. Trimming took 2 bases from V and 9 from J, leaving 9 bases between them.

This clonotype came up a few times. This chain connects TRBV7-2 to TRBJ1-4; 8 bases are shared with TRBD1. The CDR3 totals 15 residues. Germline-derived CDR1 and CDR2 are SGHTA and FQGNSA. V lost 3 bases to trimming and J lost 7 bases; unmatched junction nucleotides: 7. The CDR3 here is CASSFYVTGVEKLFF. CDR3 DNA: TGTGCCAGCAGCTTTTATGTGACAGGGGTTGAAAAACTGTTTTTT.

This clonotype was seen more than once but under ten times. V and J are TRBV4-1 and TRBJ2-1; D is possibly TRBD1 or TRBD2 (5 bases each). The CDR3 spans 16 residues. Trimming took off 0 bases at V and 7 bases at J, with 16 bases between the two ends. Germline V lookup: CDR1 MGHRA, CDR2 YSYEKL. CDR3 sequence: CASSQEIGAWLNEQFF. DNA of the CDR3: TGCGCCAGCAGCCAAGAGATCGGGGCCTGGTTAAATGAGCAGTTCTTC.

The chain uses TRBV18 and TRBJ1-5, with D possibly being TRBD1 (5 bases). Germline V CDR1 and CDR2: KGHSH, LQKENI. Deletions cut 6 bases from V and 6 bases from J, with 15 bases between. The CDR3 extends over 14 amino acids. The CDR3 nucleotides read TGTGCCAGCTCCCCCGCGACAGAAGGTCAGCCCCAGCATTTT. Residues: CASSPATEGQPQHF.

The chain couples TRBV2 to TRBJ2-2; D not certain. Germline V gives CDR1 SNHLY, CDR2 FYNNEI. V was pared by 2 bases and J by 6 bases, with 10 bases between. This CDR3 contains 14 residues. CDR3 protein: CASSETALPGELFF. The CDR3 bases are TGTGCCAGCAGTGAAACCGCCTTGCCCGGGGAGCTGTTTTTT.

Only a few counts were recorded for this clonotype. The genes are TRBV3-1 and TRBJ2-1; the match to TRBD1 covers 7 bases. J was trimmed by 4 bases and V by 3 bases; bases with no gene match: 6. The CDR3 runs to 15 residues. Germline values: CDR1 LGHDT, CDR2 YNNKEL (reference sequence). The CDR3 bases are TGTGCCAGCAGCCAGGGACAGATACTTTACAATGAGCAGTTCTTC. Its protein product is CASSQGQILYNEQFF.

This clonotype was detected only a few times. This rearrangement joins TRBV5-1 to TRBJ2-1; D may be TRBD1 (6 bases). V was trimmed by 3 bases and J by 8 bases, leaving 12 bases between them. The CDR3 totals 13 residues. From germline, CDR1 is SGHRS and CDR2 YFSETQ. CDR3 DNA sequence: TGCGCCAGCAGCTGGGGGCATGAGGATGAGCAGTTCTTC. Translated: CASSWGHEDEQFF.

This clonotype occurred a few times. The genes are TRBV5-1 and TRBJ1-6; 7 positions match TRBD1. Per germline, CDR1 SGHRS and CDR2 YFSETQ. J was trimmed by 7 bases and V by 1 base; bases with no gene match: 14. CDR3 length: 18 amino acids. Written as DNA, the CDR3 is TGCGCCAGCAGCTTGAGTGGTCGGGCAGGGGGTAGGAATTCACCCCTCCACTTT. Translation gives CASSLSGRAGGRNSPLHF.

This clonotype has only a few counts. The genes are TRBV7-8 and TRBJ2-1; TRBD2 matches 10 bases. The ends lost 3 bases at V and 5 bases at J; junction bases unmatched: 4. The germline V gene has CDR1 SGHVS and CDR2 FQNEAQ. The CDR3 spans 15 residues. The CDR3 here is CASSFSGGSHNEQFF. Written as DNA, the CDR3 is TGTGCCAGCAGCTTTAGCGGGGGGTCTCACAATGAGCAGTTCTTC.